This passage covers 15 T cell receptor beta chains from one sample sequenced in a study of blood T cell repertoires in COVID-19. Measured with immunoSEQ multiplex PCR; TCRdb has only the in-frame clones, and not every one. The data contain 21,000 or so clones, around 84% of them singletons. Sequenced: peripheral blood. The origin of the receptors is a man in his fifties or sixties with active COVID-19.

This rearrangement joins TRBV11-2 to TRBJ2-3, with 7 bases identical to TRBD2. Germline CDR1 and CDR2: SGHAT and FQNNGV. V lost 4 bases and J lost 6; bases outside the gene matches: 7. There are 14 residues in the CDR3. The CDR3 DNA reads as TGTGCCAGCAGCTCTGTGCGGGGGAGGGATACGCAGTATTTT. Translating it yields CASSSVRGRDTQYF.

The V gene is TRBV5-1, the J gene TRBJ2-7; tentative D call: TRBD1 (6 bases). This CDR3 has 15 amino acids. The V gene's germline CDR1 is SGHRS and CDR2 YFSETQ. With 0 bases removed from V and 5 bases from J, the gap between germline ends came to 15 bases. CDR3 DNA: TGCGCCAGCAGCTTGGCGGCAGGGGCATCTGACGAGCAGTACTTC. Translation gives CASSLAAGASDEQYF.

The count of this clone is one. V gene TRBV5-1 combines with J gene TRBJ2-2; no definite D call. V lost 6 bases and J 1 base, leaving 7 bases between the germline ends. The CDR3 consists of 13 residues. The germline V gene has CDR1 SGHRS and CDR2 YFSETQ. The CDR3 protein is CASTLGNTGELFF. Written as DNA, the CDR3 is TGCGCCAGCACTCTAGGGAACACCGGGGAGCTGTTTTTT.

V is TRBV27 and J is TRBJ2-3; perhaps TRBD2 as D (6 bases). CDR1 and CDR2 (germline): MNHEY, SMNVEV (reference sequence). The CDR3 contains 14 residues. Trimming took 6 bases from V and 6 from J, leaving 16 bases between them. The CDR3 nucleotides are TGTGCCAGCAGGACCGGGAGCCCGGGGGATACGCAGTATTTT. Translation gives CASRTGSPGDTQYF.

J is TRBJ2-5 and V is TRBV9; 7 nucleotides line up with TRBD1. CDR1 and CDR2 (germline): SGDLS, YYNGEE. The CDR3 contains 17 residues. The trim removed 0 bases at V and 0 bases at J, leaving 8 bases unmatched. CDR3 protein: CASSVGGQGVNQETQYF. The CDR3 region has the DNA TGTGCCAGCAGCGTAGGAGGGCAGGGGGTAAACCAAGAGACCCAGTACTTC.

The chain employs TRBV23-1 and TRBJ2-5, with no clear D. TRBV23-1 is classed as an ORF, of uncertain function. This CDR3 contains 14 residues. Trimming removed 0 bases at V and 7 bases at J, with 12 bases between. As DNA, the CDR3 is TGCGCCAGCAGTCAATCAAGACTGCTCAGGACCCAGTACTTC. Amino acid sequence: CASSQSRLLRTQYF.

The gene calls are TRBV6-2 or TRBV6-3 and TRBJ2-7, with 7 nucleotides matching TRBD1. The CDR3 sequence is 11 residues long. J was trimmed by 7 bases and V by 5 bases; bases with no gene match: 2. Germline CDR1 and CDR2: MNHEY and SVGEGT. The CDR3 spells CASSTGAEQYF. The CDR3 DNA reads TGTGCCAGCAGTACAGGGGCTGAGCAGTACTTC.

V is TRBV27 and J is TRBJ1-1; no reliable D call. V shed 2 bases and J shed 3 bases, with 7 bases lying between them. CDR3 length: 13 amino acids. From germline, CDR1 is MNHEY and CDR2 SMNVEV (reference sequence). CDR3 DNA sequence: TGTGCCAGCAGTTTAGAACAGCACACTGAAGCTTTCTTT. Translated: CASSLEQHTEAFF.

The rearrangement uses TRBV18 and TRBJ1-2, with unresolved D. V lost 5 bases and J lost 4, with 8 bases in between. The CDR3 totals 12 residues. Germline lookup yields CDR1 KGHSH and CDR2 LQKENI. CDR3 in amino acids: CASSNNLYGYTF. CDR3 coding DNA: TGTGCCAGCTCAAACAACCTCTATGGCTACACCTTC.

The chain combines TRBV24-1 with TRBJ1-6; 8 bases line up with TRBD1. V was clipped by 7 bases and J by 4 bases; unmatched bases: 8. This CDR3 contains 16 residues. Germline V lookup: CDR1 KGHDR, CDR2 SFDVKD. The CDR3 coding sequence is TGTGCCACCAGCCAACAGGGGGAGCTTTATAATTCACCCCTCCACTTT. This sequence encodes CATSQQGELYNSPLHF.

The chain is built from TRBV11-2 and TRBJ2-3, with D perhaps matching TRBD1 (5 bases). The CDR3 has 12 amino acids. V was cut by 3 bases and J by 11 bases, with 12 bases left in between. CDR1 and CDR2 from the germline V gene are SGHAT and FQNNGV. The CDR3 DNA reads TGTGCCAGCAGCTTCTGGGGCGGCGTGCAGTATTTT. It specifies CASSFWGGVQYF.

This clone has more than one count but fewer than ten. The genes are TRBV18 and TRBJ1-6; no reliable D call. V lost 6 bases and J lost 11, with 17 bases in between. The V gene's germline CDR1 is KGHSH and CDR2 LQKENI. The CDR3 spans 14 residues. The CDR3 reads CASSLEGGQTPLHF. The CDR3 region has the DNA TGTGCCAGCTCCCTCGAAGGAGGGCAGACACCCCTCCACTTT.

The V call is TRBV7-9, the J call TRBJ2-4; D is undetermined. Trimming left V 4 bases short and J 1 base short, with 11 bases between. The CDR3 length is 15 residues. CDR1 and CDR2 from the germline V gene are SEHNR and FQNEAQ (reference sequence). The chain's CDR3 is CASSSPRAAKNIQYF. CDR3 coding DNA: TGTGCCAGCAGCTCACCTAGAGCCGCCAAAAACATTCAGTACTTC.

This clone was seen once. The gene calls are TRBV7-3 and TRBJ2-2; D perhaps matches TRBD2 (5 bases). V was pared by 5 bases and J by 3 bases, with 10 bases between. There are 14 residues in the CDR3. Germline lookup yields CDR1 SGHTA and CDR2 FQGTGA. This CDR3 is CASSIMRDTGELFF. In DNA, the CDR3 is TGTGCCAGCAGCATAATGAGGGACACCGGGGAGCTGTTTTTT. The complete variable domain, with remaining parts taken from reference TRBV7-3 and TRBJ2-2, reads GAGVSQTPSNKVTEKGKYVELRCDPISGHTALYWYRQSLGQGPEFLIYFQGTGAADDSGLPNDRFFAVRPEGSVSTLKIQRTERGDSAVYLCASSIMRDTGELFFGEGSRLTVL.

The chain is built from TRBV11-2 and TRBJ2-3; TRBD2 matches 8 bases. Germline CDR1 is SGHAT and CDR2 is FQNNGV. The junction had 5 bases not matched to a gene; V was cut back by 3 bases and J by 6 bases. CDR3 length: 14 residues. The CDR3 region is CASSFAGGGDTQYF. Here the CDR3 DNA reads TGTGCCAGCAGCTTTGCGGGGGGAGGGGATACGCAGTATTTT.